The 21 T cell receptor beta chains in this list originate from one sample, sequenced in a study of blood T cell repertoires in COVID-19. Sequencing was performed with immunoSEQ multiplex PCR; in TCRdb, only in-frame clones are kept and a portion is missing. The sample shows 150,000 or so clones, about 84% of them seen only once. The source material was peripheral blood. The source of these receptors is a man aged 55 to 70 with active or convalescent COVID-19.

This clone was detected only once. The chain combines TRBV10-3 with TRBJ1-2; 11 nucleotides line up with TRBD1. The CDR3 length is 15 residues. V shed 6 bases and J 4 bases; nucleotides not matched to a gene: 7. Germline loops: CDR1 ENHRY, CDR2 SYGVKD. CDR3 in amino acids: CAISQPDRGPYGYTF. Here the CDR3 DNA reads TGTGCCATCAGCCAACCGGACAGGGGGCCCTATGGCTACACCTTC.

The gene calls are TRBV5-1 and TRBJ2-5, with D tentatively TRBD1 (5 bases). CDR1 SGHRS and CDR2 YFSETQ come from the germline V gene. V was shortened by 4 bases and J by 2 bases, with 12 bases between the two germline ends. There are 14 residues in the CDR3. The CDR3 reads CASSPDSAQETQYF. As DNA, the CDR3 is TGCGCCAGCAGCCCCGACAGCGCACAAGAGACCCAGTACTTC.

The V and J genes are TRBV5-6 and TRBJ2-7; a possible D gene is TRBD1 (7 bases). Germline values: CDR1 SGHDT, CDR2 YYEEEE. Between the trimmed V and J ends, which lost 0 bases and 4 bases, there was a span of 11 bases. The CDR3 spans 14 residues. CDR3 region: CASSLVQGTYEQYF. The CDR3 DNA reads TGTGCCAGCAGCTTGGTACAGGGGACTTACGAGCAGTACTTC.

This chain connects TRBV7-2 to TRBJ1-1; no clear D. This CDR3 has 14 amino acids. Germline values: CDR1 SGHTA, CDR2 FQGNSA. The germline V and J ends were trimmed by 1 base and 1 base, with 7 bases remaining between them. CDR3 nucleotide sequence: TGTGCCAGCAGCTTAGACAGCACGAACACTGAAGCTTTCTTT. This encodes CASSLDSTNTEAFF.

This CDR3 is CASSVGRDTDTQYF. As DNA, the CDR3 is TGTGCCAGCAGCGTAGGCAGGGATACAGATACGCAGTATTTT. This chain connects TRBV7-8 to TRBJ2-3, with D perhaps matching TRBD1 (5 bases). Looked up from germline, CDR1 is SGHVS and CDR2 is FQNEAQ. V shed 5 bases and J shed 3 bases, with 12 bases lying between them. The CDR3 has 14 residues. Based on the CDR3 plus reference TRBV7-8 and TRBJ2-3, the full variable domain is GAGVSQSPRYKVAKRGQDVALRCDPISGHVSLFWYQQALGQGPEFLTYFQNEAQLDKSGLPSDRFFAERPEGSVSTLKIQRTQQEDSAVYLCASSVGRDTDTQYFGPGTRLTVL.

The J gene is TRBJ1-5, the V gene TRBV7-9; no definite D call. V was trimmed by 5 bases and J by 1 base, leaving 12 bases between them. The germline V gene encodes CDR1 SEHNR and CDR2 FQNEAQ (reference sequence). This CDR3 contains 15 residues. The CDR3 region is CASSQSTGSNQPQHF. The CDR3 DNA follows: TGTGCCAGCAGCCAATCAACGGGGAGCAATCAGCCCCAGCATTTT. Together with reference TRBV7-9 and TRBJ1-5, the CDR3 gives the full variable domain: DTGVSQNPRHKITKRGQNVTFRCDPISEHNRLYWYRQTLGQGPEFLTYFQNEAQLEKSRLLSDRFSAERPKGSFSTLEIQRTEQGDSAMYLCASSQSTGSNQPQHFGDGTRLSIL.

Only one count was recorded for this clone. CDR3 sequence: CASSPLGGSYGYTF. CDR3 sequence (DNA): TGCGCCAGCAGCCCACTTGGGGGGAGCTATGGCTACACCTTC. This chain uses TRBV4-1 with TRBJ1-2; D possibly corresponds to TRBD1 (5 bases). Germline CDR1 reads MGHRA; CDR2 reads YSYEKL. With 4 bases removed from V and 4 bases from J, the gap between germline ends came to 13 bases. The length of the CDR3 is 14 residues.

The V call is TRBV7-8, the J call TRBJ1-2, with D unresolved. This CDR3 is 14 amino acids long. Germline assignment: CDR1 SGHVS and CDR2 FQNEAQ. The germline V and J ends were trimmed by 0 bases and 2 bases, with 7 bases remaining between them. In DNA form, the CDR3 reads TGTGCCAGCAGCTTAGCCACAGAAAACTATGGCTACACCTTC. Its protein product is CASSLATENYGYTF.

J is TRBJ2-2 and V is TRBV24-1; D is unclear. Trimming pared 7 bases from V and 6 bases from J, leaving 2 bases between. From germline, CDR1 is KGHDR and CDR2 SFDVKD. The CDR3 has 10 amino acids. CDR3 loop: CATSAGELFF. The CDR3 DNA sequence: TGTGCCACCAGCGCCGGGGAGCTGTTTTTT.

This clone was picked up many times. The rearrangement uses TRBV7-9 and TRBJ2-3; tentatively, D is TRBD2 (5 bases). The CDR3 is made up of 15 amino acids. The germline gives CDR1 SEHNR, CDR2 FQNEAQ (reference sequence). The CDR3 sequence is CATGYAYSSTDTQYF. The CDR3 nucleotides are TGTGCGACGGGGTACGCTTATTCTAGCACAGATACGCAGTATTTT.

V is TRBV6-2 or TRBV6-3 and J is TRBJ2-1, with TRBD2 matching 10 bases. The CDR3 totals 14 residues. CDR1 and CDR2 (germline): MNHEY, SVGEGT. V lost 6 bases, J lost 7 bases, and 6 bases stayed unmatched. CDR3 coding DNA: TGTGCCAGCAGCTCACTAGCGGGACGTAATGAGCAGTTCTTC. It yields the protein CASSSLAGRNEQFF.

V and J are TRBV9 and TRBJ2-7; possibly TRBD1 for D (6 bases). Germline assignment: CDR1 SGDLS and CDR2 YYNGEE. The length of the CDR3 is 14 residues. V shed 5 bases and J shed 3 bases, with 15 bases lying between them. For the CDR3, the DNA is TGTGCCAGCAGTCGTCAAGGGGGTCACTACGAGCAGTACTTC. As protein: CASSRQGGHYEQYF.

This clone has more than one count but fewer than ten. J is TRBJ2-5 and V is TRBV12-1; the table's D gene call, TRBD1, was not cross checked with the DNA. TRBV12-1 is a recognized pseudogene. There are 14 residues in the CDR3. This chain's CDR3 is CASSFEQGAETQYF. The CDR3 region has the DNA TGTGCCAGCAGCTTTGAACAGGGGGCCGAGACCCAGTACTTC.

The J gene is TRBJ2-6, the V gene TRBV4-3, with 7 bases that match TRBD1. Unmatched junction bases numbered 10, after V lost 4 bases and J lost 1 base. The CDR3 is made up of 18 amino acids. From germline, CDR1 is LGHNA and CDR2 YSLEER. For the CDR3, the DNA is TGCGCCAGCAGCCCAAATTCGACAGGGACATCTGGGGCCAACGTCCTGACTTTC. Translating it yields CASSPNSTGTSGANVLTF.

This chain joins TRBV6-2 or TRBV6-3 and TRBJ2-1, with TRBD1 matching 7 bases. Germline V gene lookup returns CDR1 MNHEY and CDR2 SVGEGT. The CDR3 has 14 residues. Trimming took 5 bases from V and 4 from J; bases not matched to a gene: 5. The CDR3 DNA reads TGTGCCAGCAGTACACCGACAGGGTACAATGAGCAGTTCTTC. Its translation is CASSTPTGYNEQFF.

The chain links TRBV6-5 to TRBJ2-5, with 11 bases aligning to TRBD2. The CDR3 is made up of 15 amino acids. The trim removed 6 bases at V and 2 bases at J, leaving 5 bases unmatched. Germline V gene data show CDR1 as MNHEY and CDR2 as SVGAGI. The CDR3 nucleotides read TGTGCCAGCAGGATACTAGCGGGAGATCAAGAGACCCAGTACTTC. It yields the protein CASRILAGDQETQYF.

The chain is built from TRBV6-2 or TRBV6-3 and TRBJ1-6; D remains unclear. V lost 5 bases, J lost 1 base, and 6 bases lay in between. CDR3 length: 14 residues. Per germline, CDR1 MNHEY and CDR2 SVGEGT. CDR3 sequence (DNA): TGTGCCAGCAGTCGGGAGTCCTATAATTCACCCCTCCACTTT. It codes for CASSRESYNSPLHF.

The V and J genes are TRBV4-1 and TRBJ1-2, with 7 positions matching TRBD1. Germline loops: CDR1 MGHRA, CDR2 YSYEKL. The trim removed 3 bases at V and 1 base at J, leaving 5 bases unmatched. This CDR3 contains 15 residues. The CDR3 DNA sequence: TGCGCCAGCAGCCAGGAGACAGGGCTTAACTATGGCTACACCTTC. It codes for CASSQETGLNYGYTF.

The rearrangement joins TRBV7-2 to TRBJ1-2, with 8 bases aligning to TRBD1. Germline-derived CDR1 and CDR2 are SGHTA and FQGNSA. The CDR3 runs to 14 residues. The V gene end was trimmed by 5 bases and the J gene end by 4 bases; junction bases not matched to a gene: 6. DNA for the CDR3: TGTGCCAGCAGCGTCCAGGGGGCAGGCTATGGCTACACCTTC. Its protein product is CASSVQGAGYGYTF.

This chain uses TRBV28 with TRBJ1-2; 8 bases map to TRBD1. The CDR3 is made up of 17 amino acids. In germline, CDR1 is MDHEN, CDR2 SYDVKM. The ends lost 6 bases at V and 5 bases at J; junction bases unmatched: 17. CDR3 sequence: CASSIWTGTVIGYGYTF. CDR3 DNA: TGTGCCAGCAGCATCTGGACAGGGACCGTTATCGGGTATGGCTACACCTTC.

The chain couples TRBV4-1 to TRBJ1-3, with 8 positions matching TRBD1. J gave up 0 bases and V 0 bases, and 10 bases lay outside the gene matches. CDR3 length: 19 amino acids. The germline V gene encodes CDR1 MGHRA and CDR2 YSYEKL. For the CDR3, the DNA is TGCGCCAGCAGCCAAGATCGGGCGACAGGGGCTTTCTCTGGAAACACCATATATTTT. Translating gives CASSQDRATGAFSGNTIYF.